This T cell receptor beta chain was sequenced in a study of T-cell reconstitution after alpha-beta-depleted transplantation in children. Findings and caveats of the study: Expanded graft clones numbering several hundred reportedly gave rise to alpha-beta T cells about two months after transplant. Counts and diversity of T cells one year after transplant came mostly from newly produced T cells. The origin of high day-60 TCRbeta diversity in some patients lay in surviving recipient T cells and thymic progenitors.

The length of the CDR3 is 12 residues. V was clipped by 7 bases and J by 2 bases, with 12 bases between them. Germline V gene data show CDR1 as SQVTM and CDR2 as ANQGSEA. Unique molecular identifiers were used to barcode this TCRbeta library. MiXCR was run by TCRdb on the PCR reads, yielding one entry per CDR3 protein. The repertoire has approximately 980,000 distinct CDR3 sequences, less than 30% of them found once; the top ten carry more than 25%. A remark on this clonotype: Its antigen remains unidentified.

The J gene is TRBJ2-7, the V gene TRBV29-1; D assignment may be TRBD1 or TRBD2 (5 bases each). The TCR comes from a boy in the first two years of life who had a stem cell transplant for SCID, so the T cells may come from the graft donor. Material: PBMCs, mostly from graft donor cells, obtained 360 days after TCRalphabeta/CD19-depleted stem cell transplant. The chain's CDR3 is CSAGTDPYEQYF. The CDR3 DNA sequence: TGCAGCGCAGGGACGGATCCCTACGAGCAGTACTTC.